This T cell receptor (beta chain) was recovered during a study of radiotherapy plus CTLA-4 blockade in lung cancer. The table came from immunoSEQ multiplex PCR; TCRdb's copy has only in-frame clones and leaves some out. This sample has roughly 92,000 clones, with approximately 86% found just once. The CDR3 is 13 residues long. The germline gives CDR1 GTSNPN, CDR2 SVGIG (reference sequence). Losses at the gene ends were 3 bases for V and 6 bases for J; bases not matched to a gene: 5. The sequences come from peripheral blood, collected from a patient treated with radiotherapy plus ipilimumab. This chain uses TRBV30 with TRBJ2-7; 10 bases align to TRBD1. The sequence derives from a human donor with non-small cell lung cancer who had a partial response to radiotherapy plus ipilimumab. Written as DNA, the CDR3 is TGTGCCTGGAGCCCGACAGGGGGCAGCGAGCAGTACTTC. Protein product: CAWSPTGGSEQYF. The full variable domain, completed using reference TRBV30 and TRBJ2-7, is SQTIHQWPATLVQPVGSPLSLECTVEGTSNPNLYWYRQAAGRGLQLLFYSVGIGQISSEVPQNLSASRPQDRQFILSSKKLLLSDSGFYLCAWSPTGGSEQYFGPGTRLTVT.